This TCR beta chain was sequenced for a study of Graves' ophthalmopathy and Graves' hyperthyroidism. The authors amplified TCR beta CDR3 regions from RNA transcripts. The workflow started with a first-round RT-PCR run with HTBI primers and then moved on to a second-round multiplex PCR. One entry per CDR3 protein, called by TCRdb with MiXCR from the multiplex PCR reads. In the table there are roughly 1.1 million distinct CDR3 sequences, about two fifths of which are singletons. The source material was peripheral blood or thyroid tissue (not recorded which). The receptor was isolated from an adult man with Graves' hyperthyroidism.

The CDR3 sequence is CSAADSPNQPQHF. In DNA form, the CDR3 reads TGCAGTGCTGCGGACAGTCCCAATCAGCCCCAGCATTTT. This chain uses TRBV20-1 with TRBJ1-5; a possible D gene is TRBD1 (6 bases). Per germline, CDR1 DFQATT and CDR2 SNEGSKA (reference sequence). V lost 5 bases and J lost 3, with 11 bases in between. CDR3 length equals 13 residues.